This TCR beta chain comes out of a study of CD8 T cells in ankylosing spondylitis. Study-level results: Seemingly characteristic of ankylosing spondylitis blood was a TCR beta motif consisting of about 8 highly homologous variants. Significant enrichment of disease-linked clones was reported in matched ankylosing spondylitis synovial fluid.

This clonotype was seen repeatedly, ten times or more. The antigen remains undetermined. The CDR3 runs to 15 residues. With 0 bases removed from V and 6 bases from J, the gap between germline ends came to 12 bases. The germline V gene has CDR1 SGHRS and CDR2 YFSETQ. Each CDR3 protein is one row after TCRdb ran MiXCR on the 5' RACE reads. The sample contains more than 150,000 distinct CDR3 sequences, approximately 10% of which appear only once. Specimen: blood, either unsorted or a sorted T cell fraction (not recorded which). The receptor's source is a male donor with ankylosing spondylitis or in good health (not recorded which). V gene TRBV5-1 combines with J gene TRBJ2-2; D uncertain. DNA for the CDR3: TGCGCCAGCAGCTTGGAAGCCGTCCAGGCCGGGGAGCTGTTTTTT. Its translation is CASSLEAVQAGELFF.